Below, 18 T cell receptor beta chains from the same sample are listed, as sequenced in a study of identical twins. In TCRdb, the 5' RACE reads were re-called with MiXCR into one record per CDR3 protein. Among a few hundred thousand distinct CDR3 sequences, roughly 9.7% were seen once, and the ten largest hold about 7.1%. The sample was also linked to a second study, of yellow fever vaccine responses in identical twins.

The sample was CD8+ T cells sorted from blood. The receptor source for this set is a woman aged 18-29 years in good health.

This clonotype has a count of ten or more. This CDR3 is CASSFPGSKYNEQFF. CDR3 in DNA: TGTGCCAGCAGTTTTCCCGGGAGCAAGTACAATGAGCAGTTCTTC. V usage is TRBV12-3 or TRBV12-4 and J usage is TRBJ2-1, with TRBD2 as a possible D gene (6 bases). Trimming stripped 3 bases from V and 4 bases from J, with 13 bases between. This CDR3 is 15 amino acids long.

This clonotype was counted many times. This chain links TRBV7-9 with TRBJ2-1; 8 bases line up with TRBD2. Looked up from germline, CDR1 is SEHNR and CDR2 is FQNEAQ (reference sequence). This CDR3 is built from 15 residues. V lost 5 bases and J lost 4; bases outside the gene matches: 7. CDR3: CASSRSGSTYNEQFF. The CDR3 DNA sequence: TGTGCCAGCAGCCGGAGCGGGAGTACTTACAATGAGCAGTTCTTC.

The CDR3 loop reads CASSDSPGAGELFF. CDR3 DNA: TGTGCCAGCAGCGACTCCCCAGGGGCCGGGGAGCTGTTTTTT. The rearrangement links TRBV9 to TRBJ2-2; the D gene is possibly TRBD1 (6 bases). Germline V gives CDR1 SGDLS, CDR2 YYNGEE. Trimming removed 3 bases at V and 6 bases at J, with 12 bases between. The CDR3 covers 14 residues.

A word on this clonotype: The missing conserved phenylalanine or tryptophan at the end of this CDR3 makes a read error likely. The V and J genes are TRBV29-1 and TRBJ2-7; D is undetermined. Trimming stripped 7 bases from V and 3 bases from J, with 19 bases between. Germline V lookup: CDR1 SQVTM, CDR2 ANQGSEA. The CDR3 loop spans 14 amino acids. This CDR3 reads CSAVFSELGYEQYY. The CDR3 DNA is TGCAGCGCTGTGTTTAGTGAACTGGGCTACGAGCAGTACTAC.

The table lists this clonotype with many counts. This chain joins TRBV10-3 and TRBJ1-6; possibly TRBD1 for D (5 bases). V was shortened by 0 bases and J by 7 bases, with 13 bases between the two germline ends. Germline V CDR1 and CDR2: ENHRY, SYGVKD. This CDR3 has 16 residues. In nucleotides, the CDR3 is TGTGCCATCAGTGAGTCGTTAGGGGCACCAAATTCACCCCTCCACTTT. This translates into CAISESLGAPNSPLHF.

CDR3 DNA sequence: TGTGCCTCCCCCGGGACTAAATTGGAGACCCAGTACTTC. Protein sequence: CASPGTKLETQYF. The gene calls are TRBV30 and TRBJ2-5; 7 bases match TRBD2. Trimming cost V 7 bases and J 5 bases; bases outside gene matches: 10. The CDR3 consists of 13 residues. Germline lookup yields CDR1 GTSNPN and CDR2 SVGIG (reference sequence).

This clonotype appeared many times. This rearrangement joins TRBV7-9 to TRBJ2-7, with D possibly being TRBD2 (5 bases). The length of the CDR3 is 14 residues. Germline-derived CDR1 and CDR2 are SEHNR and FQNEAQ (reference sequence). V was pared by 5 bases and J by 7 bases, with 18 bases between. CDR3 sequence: CASSPRGDTGEQYF. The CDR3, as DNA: TGTGCCAGCAGCCCACGTGGGGATACGGGGGAGCAGTACTTC.

The CDR3 is CASSPGRFNEQFF. The CDR3 nucleotides are TGTGCCAGCAGCCCTGGACGCTTCAATGAGCAGTTCTTC. The gene calls are TRBV7-6 and TRBJ2-1; D gene uncertain. The germline gives CDR1 SGHVS, CDR2 FNYEAQ. The V end was cut by 5 bases, the J end by 6 bases, with 11 bases between. The CDR3 extends over 13 amino acids.

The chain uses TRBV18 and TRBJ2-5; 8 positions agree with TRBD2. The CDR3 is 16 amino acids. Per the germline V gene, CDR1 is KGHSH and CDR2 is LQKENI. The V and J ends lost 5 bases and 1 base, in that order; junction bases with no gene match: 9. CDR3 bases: TGTGCCAGCTCAGCAACCCGGGGGGGCACCCAAGAGACCCAGTACTTC. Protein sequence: CASSATRGGTQETQYF.

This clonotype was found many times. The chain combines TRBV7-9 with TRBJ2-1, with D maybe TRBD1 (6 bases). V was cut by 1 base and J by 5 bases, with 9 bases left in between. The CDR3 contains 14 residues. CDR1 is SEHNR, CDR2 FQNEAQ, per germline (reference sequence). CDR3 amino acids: CASSLGQGNNEQFF. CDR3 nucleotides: TGTGCCAGCAGCTTAGGGCAGGGGAACAATGAGCAGTTCTTC.

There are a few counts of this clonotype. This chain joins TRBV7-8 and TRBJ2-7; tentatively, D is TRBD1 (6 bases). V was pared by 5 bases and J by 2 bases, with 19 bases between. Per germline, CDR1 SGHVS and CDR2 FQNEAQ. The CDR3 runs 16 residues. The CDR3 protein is CASSPLTGTVPYEQYF. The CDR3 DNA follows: TGTGCCAGCAGCCCTCTTACAGGGACGGTCCCCTACGAGCAGTACTTC. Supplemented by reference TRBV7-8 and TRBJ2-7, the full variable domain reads GAGVSQSPRYKVAKRGQDVALRCDPISGHVSLFWYQQALGQGPEFLTYFQNEAQLDKSGLPSDRFFAERPEGSVSTLKIQRTQQEDSAVYLCASSPLTGTVPYEQYFGPGTRLTVT.

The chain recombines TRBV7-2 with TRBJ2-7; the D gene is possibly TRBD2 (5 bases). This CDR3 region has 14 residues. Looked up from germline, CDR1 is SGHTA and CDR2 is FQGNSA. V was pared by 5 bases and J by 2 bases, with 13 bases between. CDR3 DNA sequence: TGTGCCAGCAGCCTCCCCGGGGAGACCTACGAGCAGTACTTC. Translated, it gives CASSLPGETYEQYF.

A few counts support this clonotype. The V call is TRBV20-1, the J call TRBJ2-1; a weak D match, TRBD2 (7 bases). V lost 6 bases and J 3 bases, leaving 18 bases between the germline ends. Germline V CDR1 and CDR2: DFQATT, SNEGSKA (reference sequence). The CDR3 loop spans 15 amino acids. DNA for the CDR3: TGCAGTGCCACCCCAGAGGGGGACTACTACAATGAGCAGTTCTTC. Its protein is CSATPEGDYYNEQFF.

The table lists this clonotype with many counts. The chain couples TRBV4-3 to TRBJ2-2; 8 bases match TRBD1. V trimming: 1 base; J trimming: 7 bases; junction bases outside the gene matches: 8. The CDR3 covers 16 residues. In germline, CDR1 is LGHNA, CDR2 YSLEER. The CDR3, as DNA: TGCGCCAGCAGCCAAGGCACGACAGGGGCTGGCGGGGAGCTGTTTTTT. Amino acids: CASSQGTTGAGGELFF.

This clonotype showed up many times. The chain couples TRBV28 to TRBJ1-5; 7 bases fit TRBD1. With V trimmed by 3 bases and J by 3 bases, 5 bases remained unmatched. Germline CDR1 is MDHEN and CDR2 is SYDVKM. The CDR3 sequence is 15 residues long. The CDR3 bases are TGTGCCAGCAGTTTCGGGACAGCCTACAATCAGCCCCAGCATTTT. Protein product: CASSFGTAYNQPQHF.

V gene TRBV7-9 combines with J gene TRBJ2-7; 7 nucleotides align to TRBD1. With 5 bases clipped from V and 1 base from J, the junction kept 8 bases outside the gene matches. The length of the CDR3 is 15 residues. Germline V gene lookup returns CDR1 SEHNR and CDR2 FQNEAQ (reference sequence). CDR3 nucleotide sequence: TGTGCCAGCAGCGGCAACAGGGGACCATCCTACGAGCAGTACTTC. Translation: CASSGNRGPSYEQYF.

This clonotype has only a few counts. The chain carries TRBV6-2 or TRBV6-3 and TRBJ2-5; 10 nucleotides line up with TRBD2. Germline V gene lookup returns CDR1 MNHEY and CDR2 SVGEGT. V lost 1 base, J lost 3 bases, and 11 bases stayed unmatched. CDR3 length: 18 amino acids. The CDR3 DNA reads TGTGCCAGCAGTTACTATTCCCTAGCGGGAGTGCTAAAAGAGACCCAGTACTTC. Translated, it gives CASSYYSLAGVLKETQYF.

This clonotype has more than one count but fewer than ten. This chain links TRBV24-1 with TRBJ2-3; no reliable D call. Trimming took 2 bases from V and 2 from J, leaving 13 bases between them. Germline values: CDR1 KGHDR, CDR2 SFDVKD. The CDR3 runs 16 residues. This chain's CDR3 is CATSDWAEALTDTQYF. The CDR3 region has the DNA TGTGCCACCAGTGATTGGGCCGAAGCCCTCACAGATACGCAGTATTTT.